These T cell receptor beta chains were read from a single sample in a study of long-term antiretroviral therapy in people with HIV. The protocol was immunoSEQ multiplex PCR, while the TCRdb copy is restricted to in-frame clones and leaves out a portion. This sample has roughly 28,000 clones, with 80% to 90% found just once. This specimen consisted of unsorted PBMCs, obtained 3 years after starting antiretroviral therapy. These TCRs come from a middle-aged man with HIV. Both conserved end residues are part of each CDR3. Each record gives: J gene, V gene, clone size, CDR3 protein. For some rows the clone size is stated as once, few or many, or as a class when expanded; others skip it.

TRBJ2-5 TRBV29-1 NA CSVKGPGVQETQYF
TRBJ2-2 TRBV9 NA CASSARGDNTGELFF
TRBJ1-4 TRBV29-1 NA CSVEVYQGGAEKLFF
TRBJ1-1 TRBV7-8 NA CASSLTGPTEAFF
TRBJ1-4 TRBV25-1 NA CASSERQGKLKLFF
TRBJ1-1 TRBV6-1 NA CASSAVRNTEAFF
TRBJ2-7 TRBV27 NA CASSAGTGGSYEQYF
TRBJ2-7 TRBV5-6 NA CASSLSPTVSSYEQYF
TRBJ1-5 TRBV6-1 NA CASSEAEGFSQPQHF
TRBJ2-3 TRBV9 NA CASSPRLAGGGPSTDTQYF
TRBJ2-1 TRBV5-6 NA CASSLWTVHNEQFF
TRBJ2-3 TRBV15 once CATSRDLADTDTQYF
TRBJ2-5 TRBV6-6 once CASSPRRENQETQYF
TRBJ2-7 TRBV6-5 NA CASSFGTGRYEQYF
TRBJ2-7 TRBV18 NA CASSLLAGEVYEQYF
TRBJ2-1 TRBV7-2 NA CASSPRTSGSGKEQFF
TRBJ2-3 TRBV29-1 few CSVHEGVSDTQYF
TRBJ2-7 TRBV27 NA CASSSPGVSYEQYF
TRBJ2-7 TRBV7-2 NA CASSATSGEYEQYF
TRBJ2-7 TRBV10-3 few CAISESAYEQYF
TRBJ1-3 TRBV6-6 large CASSLRGTDSGNTIYF
TRBJ1-5 TRBV6-8 NA CASSYSQSWEASQPQHF
TRBJ2-7 TRBV28 NA CASSLRMTSYEQYF
TRBJ2-3 TRBV13 NA CASSTRLAGGPGDTQYF
TRBJ2-2 TRBV5-6 NA CASSVVGAPNTGELFF
TRBJ2-7 TRBV5-1 NA CASSLASLGDEQYF
TRBJ2-1 TRBV10-3 NA CAIGGNEQFF
TRBJ2-5 TRBV5-4 NA CASSPPRAGAGETQYF
TRBJ1-3 TRBV7-9 few CASSLRGNTIYF
TRBJ2-3 TRBV28 NA CASSSGSTDTQYF
TRBJ1-1 TRBV28 NA CASSLPLSGGKNTEAFF
TRBJ1-4 TRBV5-1 NA CASSLGQGTEKLFF
TRBJ1-5 TRBV30 NA CAWSVGVGSNQPQHF
TRBJ2-6 TRBV28 NA CASSFSGANVLTF
TRBJ1-5 TRBV29-1 NA CSVAGVAGALGNQPQHF
TRBJ1-3 TRBV18 NA CASSPTTQSSGNTIYF
TRBJ1-2 TRBV27 NA CASRVQGADGYTF
TRBJ2-1 TRBV15 few CATSPQGNSYNEQFF
TRBJ1-1 TRBV19 NA CASSPSLGLSGLAFF
TRBJ2-6 TRBV5-4 NA CASSLAVAGYSGANVLTF
NA TRBV13 NA CASSLGLATYEQYF